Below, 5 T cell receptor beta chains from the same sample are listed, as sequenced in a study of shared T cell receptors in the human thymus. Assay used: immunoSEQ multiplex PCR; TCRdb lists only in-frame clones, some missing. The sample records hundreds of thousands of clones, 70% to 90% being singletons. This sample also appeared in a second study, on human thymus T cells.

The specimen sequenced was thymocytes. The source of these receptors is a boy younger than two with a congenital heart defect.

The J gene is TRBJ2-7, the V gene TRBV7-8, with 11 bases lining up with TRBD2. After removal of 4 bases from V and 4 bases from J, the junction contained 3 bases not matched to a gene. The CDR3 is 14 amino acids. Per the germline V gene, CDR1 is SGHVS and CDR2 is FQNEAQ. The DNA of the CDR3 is TGTGCCAGCAGCTCCGGGACTAGCGGTTACGAGCAGTACTTC. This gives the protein CASSSGTSGYEQYF.

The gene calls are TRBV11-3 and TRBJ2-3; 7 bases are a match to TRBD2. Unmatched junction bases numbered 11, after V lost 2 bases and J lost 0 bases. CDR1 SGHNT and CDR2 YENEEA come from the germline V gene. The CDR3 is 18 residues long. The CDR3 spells CASSLWVEKAGSTDTQYF. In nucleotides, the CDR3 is TGTGCCAGCAGCTTATGGGTCGAGAAAGCGGGGAGCACAGATACGCAGTATTTT.

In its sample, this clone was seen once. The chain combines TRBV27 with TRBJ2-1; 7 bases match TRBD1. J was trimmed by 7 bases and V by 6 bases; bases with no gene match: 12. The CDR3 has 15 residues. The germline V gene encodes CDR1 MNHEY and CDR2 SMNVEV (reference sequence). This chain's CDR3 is CASRERGRAENEQFF. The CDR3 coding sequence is TGTGCCAGCAGAGAAAGGGGGCGGGCTGAGAATGAGCAGTTCTTC.

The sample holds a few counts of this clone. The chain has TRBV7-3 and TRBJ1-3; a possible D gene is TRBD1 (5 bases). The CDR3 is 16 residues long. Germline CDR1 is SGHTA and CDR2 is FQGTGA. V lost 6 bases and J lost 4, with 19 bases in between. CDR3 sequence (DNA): TGTGCCAGCAGGGTTACAGGACGGGCTTGGGGAAACACCATATATTTT. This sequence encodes CASRVTGRAWGNTIYF.

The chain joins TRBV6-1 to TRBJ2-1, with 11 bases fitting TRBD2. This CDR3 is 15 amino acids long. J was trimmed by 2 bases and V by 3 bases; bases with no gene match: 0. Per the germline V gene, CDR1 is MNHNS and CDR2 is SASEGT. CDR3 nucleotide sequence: TGTGCCAGCAGTGATAGCGGGAGGGCCTACAATGAGCAGTTCTTC. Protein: CASSDSGRAYNEQFF.